These T cell receptor beta chains were read from a single sample in a study of T cell clones after liver transplantation. Data came from immunoSEQ multiplex PCR; TCRdb stores just in-frame clones and leaves some out. This sample carries about 75,000 clones, roughly nine tenths of them seen once, and the ten largest clones take about 2.5%. The source material was CD4+ T cells from blood, sampled before liver transplant. Every receptor here comes from a human donor who received a liver transplant. CDR3s include the opening cysteine and the closing phenylalanine or tryptophan. Fields, in order: clone size, V gene, J gene, D gene, CDR3 protein, CDR3 DNA. The D gene is left open where the match is weak. Rows may omit the clone size; those that give it use once, few, many or a size class.

once	TRBV19	TRBJ1-5	-	CACTDSLQTLLIANQPQHF	TGTGCCTGCACCGACAGCCTACAAACCTTACTCATAGCGAATCAGCCCCAGCATTTT
-	TRBV9	TRBJ2-3	TRBD2	CASSVFLAATTDTQYF	TGTGCCAGCAGCGTTTTTCTAGCGGCAACCACAGATACGCAGTATTTT
-	TRBV4-2	TRBJ1-4	-	CASSQVDEKLFF	TGTGCCAGCAGCCAAGTCGATGAAAAACTGTTTTTT
-	TRBV4-1	TRBJ2-2	-	CASSQVPTENTGELFF	TGCGCCAGCAGCCAAGTCCCGACCGAGAACACCGGGGAGCTGTTTTTT
-	TRBV27	TRBJ2-3	TRBD2	CASSSGLAGGTDTQYF	TGTGCCAGCAGTTCAGGACTAGCGGGAGGCACAGATACGCAGTATTTT
-	TRBV5-1	TRBJ1-2	TRBD1	CASRPQGADGYTF	TGCGCCAGCAGACCACAGGGGGCGGATGGCTACACCTTC
once	TRBV7-8	TRBJ2-3	TRBD2	CASSLVGTSGDTQYF	TGTGCCAGCAGCTTAGTCGGGACTAGCGGAGATACGCAGTATTTT
-	TRBV6-5	TRBJ2-2	-	CASSYDVAGPGELFF	TGTGCCAGCAGTTATGATGTCGCCGGGCCCGGGGAGCTGTTTTTT
-	TRBV28	TRBJ2-5	TRBD2	CASMGGKETQYF	TGTGCCAGCATGGGAGGGAAAGAGACCCAGTACTTC
-	TRBV5-1	TRBJ2-2	-	CASSQGPGRGTGELFF	TGCGCCAGCAGCCAGGGCCCAGGGAGAGGCACCGGGGAGCTGTTTTTT
-	TRBV27	TRBJ2-5	-	CASSLNRYQETQYF	TGTGCCAGCAGTTTAAACAGATACCAAGAGACCCAGTACTTC
-	TRBV5-5	TRBJ1-4	-	CASSQREGALGEKLFF	TGTGCCAGCAGCCAGAGAGAAGGGGCACTAGGTGAAAAACTGTTTTTT
-	TRBV11-3	TRBJ1-1	-	CASSLEPRQVDEAFF	TGTGCCAGCAGCTTAGAGCCGAGGCAGGTGGATGAAGCTTTCTTT
-	TRBV11-3	TRBJ2-5	-	CASSLAASYQETQYF	TGTGCCAGCAGCTTAGCTGCTTCTTACCAAGAGACCCAGTACTTC
-	TRBV29-1	TRBJ1-5	-	CSVAQGQNWPQHF	TGCAGCGTTGCTCAGGGACAAAATTGGCCCCAGCATTTT
few	TRBV28	TRBJ2-7	TRBD2	CASHEDLASGRYEQYF	TGTGCCAGCCACGAAGACCTGGCTAGCGGGAGGTACGAGCAGTACTTC
-	TRBV19	TRBJ1-1	TRBD1	CASSIDPGGTEAFF	TGTGCCAGTAGTATAGATCCAGGGGGGACTGAAGCTTTCTTT
-	TRBV5-1	TRBJ2-1	TRBD2	CASSFRTSGNNEQFF	TGCGCCAGCAGCTTTAGGACTAGCGGAAACAATGAGCAGTTCTTC
-	TRBV6-1	TRBJ2-7	-	CASSQEIYEQYF	TGTGCCAGCAGTCAGGAAATCTACGAGCAGTACTTC
-	TRBV19	TRBJ2-7	TRBD2	CASSIGPGLVIRSEQYF	TGTGCCAGTAGTATAGGTCCGGGACTAGTGATTCGGTCGGAGCAGTACTTC
-	TRBV28	TRBJ1-2	-	CASRILGDSYTF	TGTGCCAGCAGGATTTTGGGGGATAGCTACACCTTC
-	TRBV5-6	TRBJ1-5	TRBD1	CASSLGLTGDQPQHF	TGTGCCAGCAGCTTGGGCTTAACAGGGGATCAGCCCCAGCATTTT
-	TRBV7-3	TRBJ2-2	TRBD1	CASSLTAGTGGGGELFF	TGTGCCAGCAGCCTAACCGCCGGGACAGGGGGCGGCGGGGAGCTGTTTTTT
-	TRBV28	TRBJ1-1	-	CASVTGSMNTEAFF	TGTGCCAGCGTCACAGGGTCCATGAACACTGAAGCTTTCTTT
-	TRBV5-1	TRBJ2-1	-	CASSAEPRGQIYEQFF	TGCGCCAGCAGCGCGGAGCCGAGAGGACAAATTTATGAGCAGTTCTTC
-	TRBV5-1	TRBJ2-7	-	CASSLSMEREQYF	TGCGCCAGCAGCTTGAGCATGGAGCGGGAGCAGTACTTC
-	TRBV15	TRBJ2-3	-	CATSREEAGGDTQYF	TGTGCCACCAGCAGAGAGGAGGCGGGTGGGGATACGCAGTATTTT
-	TRBV5-1	TRBJ2-7	TRBD1	CASSFPGQGLEQYF	TGCGCCAGCAGCTTCCCGGGACAGGGACTTGAGCAGTACTTC
few	TRBV2	TRBJ1-2	-	CASSYSGGGNYGYTF	TGTGCCAGCAGCTATTCGGGGGGCGGGAACTATGGCTACACCTTC
-	TRBV18	TRBJ2-1	TRBD1	CASSGYRGFDEQFF	TGTGCCAGCTCAGGCTACAGGGGGTTCGATGAGCAGTTCTTC
-	TRBV6-5	TRBJ1-1	-	CASSYGATEAFF	TGTGCCAGCAGTTACGGGGCGACTGAAGCTTTCTTT
-	TRBV11-2	TRBJ2-3	-	CASSLAPEATDTQYF	TGTGCCAGCAGCTTAGCACCGGAAGCCACAGATACGCAGTATTTT
-	TRBV6-6	TRBJ1-2	TRBD1	CASNLDRRYGYTF	TGTGCCAGCAACTTGGACAGGAGGTATGGCTACACCTTC
-	TRBV15	TRBJ1-4	TRBD1	CATSRGRQGVHEKLFF	TGTGCCACCAGCAGAGGGAGACAGGGCGTGCATGAAAAACTGTTTTTT
-	TRBV7-8	TRBJ2-2	-	CASTNRPGTITGELFF	TGTGCCAGCACCAACCGGCCGGGGACGATCACCGGGGAGCTGTTTTTT
-	TRBV9	TRBJ2-5	-	CASSPDNPQETQYF	TGTGCCAGCAGCCCTGACAACCCCCAAGAGACCCAGTACTTC
-	TRBV9	TRBJ2-3	-	CASSVAAQSTDTQYF	TGTGCCAGCAGCGTAGCTGCACAAAGCACAGATACGCAGTATTTT
-	TRBV29-1	TRBJ2-1	TRBD1	CSVERPTGGSYNEQFF	TGCAGCGTTGAACGCCCGACAGGGGGTTCCTACAATGAGCAGTTCTTC